These T cell receptor beta chains were read from a single sample in a study of molecular identifiers for immune sequencing clone quantification. TCRdb reprocessed the PCR reads via MiXCR and lists one record per CDR3 protein. The sample shows 460,000 or so distinct CDR3 sequences, around 23% of them seen only once. The sequencing input was naive CD8+ T cells from blood, with Jurkat cell RNA spiked in. The receptor source for this set is a human donor in good health. Some libraries in this study had Jurkat cell RNA spiked in. CDR3s include the opening cysteine and the closing phenylalanine or tryptophan. The D gene is left open where the match is weak. Clone size is given for some rows only: seen once, a few or many times, or a class if the clone is expanded.

DNA: TGTGCCAGTAGTATAGCCGTGGACTACGAGCAGTACTTC
CDR3: CASSIAVDYEQYF
size: -
V: TRBV19
J: TRBJ2-7
D: -

DNA: TGTGCCAGCAGTTACAGTTTCGGGATGAGCACTGAAGCTTTCTTT
CDR3: CASSYSFGMSTEAFF
size: many
V: TRBV6-2/TRBV6-3
J: TRBJ1-1
D: -

DNA: TGTGCCAGTAGTACGTGGACTAGCGGAAACACAGATACGCAGTATTTT
CDR3: CASSTWTSGNTDTQYF
size: -
V: TRBV19
J: TRBJ2-3
D: TRBD2

DNA: TGTGCCAGCAGCGGAAGGGGACTCCCCGGAAACACCATATATTTT
CDR3: CASSGRGLPGNTIYF
size: many
V: TRBV7-9
J: TRBJ1-3
D: -

DNA: TGTGCCAGCAGTTACTCGGCGGGTTCCGGGGAGCTGTTTTTT
CDR3: CASSYSAGSGELFF
size: few
V: TRBV6-5
J: TRBJ2-2
D: -

DNA: TGTGCCAGCAGTTTATTATCCCCCGGGGGACTAGCGGGACTCGAGCAGTACTTC
CDR3: CASSLLSPGGLAGLEQYF
size: -
V: TRBV27
J: TRBJ2-7
D: TRBD2

DNA: TGTGCCAGCAGCTCACTAGCGGGGGTGTCAGATACGCAGTATTTT
CDR3: CASSSLAGVSDTQYF
size: many
V: TRBV7-2
J: TRBJ2-3
D: TRBD2

DNA: TGTGCCAGTAGTAGGGGACTAGCGGGGTCACAAGAGACCCAGTACTTC
CDR3: CASSRGLAGSQETQYF
size: -
V: TRBV19
J: TRBJ2-5
D: TRBD2

DNA: TGTGCCAGCAGCTTAGATGAATCAGGTTCCTACGAGCAGTACTTC
CDR3: CASSLDESGSYEQYF
size: -
V: TRBV7-2
J: TRBJ2-7
D: -

DNA: TGTGCCAGCACCCTAGCTGGGGGGGACTACGAGCAGTACTTC
CDR3: CASTLAGGDYEQYF
size: many
V: TRBV13
J: TRBJ2-7
D: TRBD2

DNA: TGTGCCAGCAGCCAGATCGACGGCTACGAGCAGTACTTC
CDR3: CASSQIDGYEQYF
size: few
V: TRBV4-2
J: TRBJ2-7
D: -

DNA: TGTGCCAGCAGCCATCATCCGGGAACCTATAATTCACCCCTCCACTTT
CDR3: CASSHHPGTYNSPLHF
size: few
V: TRBV5-6
J: TRBJ1-6
D: -

DNA: TGTGCCAGCAGCCAAGAATTAGGGACTAGCGGCACCTACGAGCAGTACTTC
CDR3: CASSQELGTSGTYEQYF
size: -
V: TRBV4-2
J: TRBJ2-7
D: TRBD2

DNA: TGCAGCGTTGAGCCAGGGGGCAATAGCTATGAGCAGTTCTTC
CDR3: CSVEPGGNSYEQFF
size: few
V: TRBV29-1
J: TRBJ2-1
D: TRBD1

DNA: TGTGCCAGCAGCTTAGATATAGCCAAAAACATTCAGTACTTC
CDR3: CASSLDIAKNIQYF
size: few
V: TRBV5-5
J: TRBJ2-4
D: -

DNA: TGTGCCAGCAGCTTAGAGTTTTCGACGGATACTAATGAAAAACTGTTTTTT
CDR3: CASSLEFSTDTNEKLFF
size: -
V: TRBV11-2
J: TRBJ1-4
D: -

DNA: TGTGCCAGCAGTTTATGGGCATCGACTAGCGGAGCCACAGATACGCAGTATTTT
CDR3: CASSLWASTSGATDTQYF
size: many
V: TRBV28
J: TRBJ2-3
D: TRBD2

DNA: TGTGCCAGCAGCAAAGGGGGGCAAAATCAGCCCCAGCATTTT
CDR3: CASSKGGQNQPQHF
size: many
V: TRBV7-9
J: TRBJ1-5
D: -

DNA: TGCGCCAGCCGTCATTGGTGGGTTAGGTCTGGGGCCAACGTCCTGCCTTTC
CDR3: CASRHWWVRSGANVLPF
size: -
V: TRBV23-1
J: TRBJ2-6
D: -

DNA: TGTGCCAGTAGTATTCTCGTAGGGATGAACACTGAAGCTTTCTTT
CDR3: CASSILVGMNTEAFF
size: few
V: TRBV19
J: TRBJ1-1
D: -

DNA: TGTGCCAGCAGCTTGGCCGGGAGCGGACCTGAAGCTTTCTTT
CDR3: CASSLAGSGPEAFF
size: many
V: TRBV5-4
J: TRBJ1-1
D: -

DNA: TGTGCCAGCAGTTTGACGCACCCCGTATCGGGGAGCTCCACCTACGAGCAGTACTTC
CDR3: CASSLTHPVSGSSTYEQYF
size: -
V: TRBV28
J: TRBJ2-7
D: -

DNA: TGTGCCAGCAGCTTAGAGGCAGCTCCGGAGCAGTTCTTC
CDR3: CASSLEAAPEQFF
size: many
V: TRBV7-2
J: TRBJ2-1
D: -

DNA: TGCGCCAGCAGCCATAAGCGGCACAAGGGTTCACCCCTCCACTTT
CDR3: CASSHKRHKGSPLHF
size: few
V: TRBV4-3
J: TRBJ1-6
D: -

DNA: TGTGCCAGCAGCTTCCCGGCGCCGACACGAAACTATGGCTACACCTTC
CDR3: CASSFPAPTRNYGYTF
size: -
V: TRBV7-9
J: TRBJ1-2
D: -

DNA: TGCAGCGGAACGGACGGCTACTCCTACGAGCAGTACTTC
CDR3: CSGTDGYSYEQYF
size: -
V: TRBV29-1
J: TRBJ2-7
D: -

DNA: TGCAGTGCTAGATGGCTAGCGGGAGGGTTACCACGATCCACAGATACGCAGTATTTT
CDR3: CSARWLAGGLPRSTDTQYF
size: few
V: TRBV20-1
J: TRBJ2-3
D: TRBD2

DNA: TGCGCCAGCAGCCAAGATGTGGGCCGTGGCTACACCTTC
CDR3: CASSQDVGRGYTF
size: many
V: TRBV4-3
J: TRBJ1-2
D: -

DNA: TGTGCCAGCAGTTTATCGGGGGGGCAAACGGCCTACGAGCGGTACTTC
CDR3: CASSLSGGQTAYERYF
size: few
V: TRBV27
J: TRBJ2-7
D: -

DNA: TGTGCCAGCAGTTCCATCTCGACCCGGAGGGATTCACCCCTCCACTTT
CDR3: CASSSISTRRDSPLHF
size: -
V: TRBV28
J: TRBJ1-6
D: -

DNA: TGTGCCAGCAGCTTAGAGGGACAGAGCAATCAGCCCCAGCATTTT
CDR3: CASSLEGQSNQPQHF
size: few
V: TRBV7-8
J: TRBJ1-5
D: TRBD1

DNA: TGCGCCAGCAGCTTGGTGGCAGATACGCTGTATTTT
CDR3: CASSLVADTLYF
size: -
V: TRBV5-1
J: TRBJ2-3
D: -

DNA: TGTGCCAGCAGTACCTGGGAGGGGATCCACGAGCAGTACTTC
CDR3: CASSTWEGIHEQYF
size: -
V: TRBV27
J: TRBJ2-7
D: TRBD2

DNA: TGTGCCAGCAGTATTCAGGAGCTAGCAGAAGGCTACACCTTC
CDR3: CASSIQELAEGYTF
size: few
V: TRBV28
J: TRBJ1-2
D: -

DNA: TGCGCCAGCAGCCATAATGGACTAGCGGGAGGTCCGGGTACGCAGTATTTT
CDR3: CASSHNGLAGGPGTQYF
size: -
V: TRBV4-3
J: TRBJ2-3
D: TRBD2